This entry lists 8 T cell receptor beta chains sequenced from one sample in a study of radiation and T cells in renal cell carcinoma. Sequenced by immunoSEQ multiplex PCR; TCRdb stores in-frame clones only, minus some. The sample records 15,000 to 20,000 clones, around 50% being singletons. Regarding treatment: 15 Gy SBRT to primary tumor, nephrectomy 4 weeks later. The source material was tumor tissue, sampled from a patient whose treatment included radiotherapy and nephrectomy. The receptors shown here come from an older woman with renal cell carcinoma.

The genes are TRBV19 and TRBJ2-2; 7 nucleotides align to TRBD1. Germline V gives CDR1 LNHDA, CDR2 SQIVND (reference sequence). The CDR3 runs to 16 residues. V was pared by 6 bases and J by 2 bases, with 9 bases of the junction left unmatched. The CDR3 nucleotides read TGTGCCAGTAGCCAGAACAACAGGGGAAACACCGGGGAGCTGTTTTTT. It specifies CASSQNNRGNTGELFF.

The gene calls are TRBV30 and TRBJ1-3; D gene unclear. Trimming cost V 0 bases and J 0 bases, with 12 bases left between them. This CDR3 has 16 amino acids. Per germline, CDR1 GTSNPN and CDR2 SVGIG (reference sequence). CDR3 residues: CAWSVQWYSSGNTIYF. CDR3 bases: TGTGCCTGGAGTGTACAATGGTACAGCTCTGGAAACACCATATATTTT.

The V call is TRBV5-1, the J call TRBJ1-4; possible D gene TRBD1, 6 bases. The CDR3 length is 17 residues. Germline CDR1 is SGHRS and CDR2 is YFSETQ. Trimming left V 0 bases short and J 7 bases short, with 19 bases between. CDR3 amino acids: CASSLVAGGAVIEKLFF. CDR3 coding DNA: TGCGCCAGCAGCTTGGTAGCCGGGGGCGCAGTGATTGAAAAACTGTTTTTT.

The chain employs TRBV28 and TRBJ1-5, with TRBD1 matching 10 bases. Per germline, CDR1 MDHEN and CDR2 SYDVKM. The V and J ends lost 4 bases and 6 bases, in that order; junction bases with no gene match: 6. The CDR3 length is 15 residues. CDR3 DNA: TGTGCCAGCAGTTGGGGACAGGGGAGTTTTCAGCCCCAGCATTTT. Translated, it gives CASSWGQGSFQPQHF.

The chain has TRBV7-8 and TRBJ1-2, with D tentatively TRBD1 (5 bases). V shed 5 bases and J shed 4 bases, with 14 bases lying between them. The CDR3 is 14 residues long. Germline loops: CDR1 SGHVS, CDR2 FQNEAQ. CDR3 sequence reads: CASSPSPGVYGYTF. The CDR3 coding sequence is TGTGCCAGCAGCCCCTCTCCGGGGGTCTATGGCTACACCTTC.

This clone was picked up a small number of times. V usage is TRBV19 and J usage is TRBJ2-5; a weak D match, TRBD2 (5 bases). The germline gives CDR1 LNHDA, CDR2 SQIVND (reference sequence). The V end was cut by 3 bases, the J end by 2 bases, with 10 bases between. The CDR3 length is 14 residues. The CDR3 loop is CASSIIALQETQYF. As DNA, the CDR3 is TGTGCCAGTAGTATTATAGCGTTACAAGAGACCCAGTACTTC.

The chain joins TRBV29-1 to TRBJ2-6, with a tentative D call TRBD2 (5 bases). Trimming stripped 0 bases from V and 13 bases from J, with 13 bases between. The length of the CDR3 is 13 residues. Per the germline V gene, CDR1 is SQVTM and CDR2 is ANQGSEA. The CDR3 nucleotides are TGCAGCGTTGAAGAGGAAGGGCCGGGAGTCCTGACTTTC. It encodes CSVEEEGPGVLTF.

The sample holds a few counts of this clone. The chain recombines TRBV5-1 with TRBJ1-2; a possible D gene is TRBD1 (5 bases). The CDR3 spans 14 residues. The V gene lost 0 bases and the J gene lost 2 bases, with 8 bases spanning the gap. Germline loops: CDR1 SGHRS, CDR2 YFSETQ. The CDR3 reads CASSLDRRNYGYTF. CDR3 DNA: TGCGCCAGCAGCTTGGACAGGCGAAACTATGGCTACACCTTC. Variable domain in full (rest from reference TRBV5-1 and TRBJ1-2): KAGVTQTPRYLIKTRGQQVTLSCSPISGHRSVSWYQQTPGQGLQFLFEYFSETQRNKGNFPGRFSGRQFSNSRSEMNVSTLELGDSALYLCASSLDRRNYGYTFGSGTRLTVV.